Listed here is a single T cell receptor (beta chain). In this sample, this clone turned up once. Its antigen has not been determined. No base quality values were provided; no much bigger clone lies one nucleotide off. The time point label for this specimen denotes: week 23, last vaccination. Each vaccine dose, consisting of 300 ug of a 20-mer mutant IDH1 peptide in Montanide, was administered subcutaneously with topical imiquimod. Newly diagnosed WHO grade 3 or 4 IDH1-mutant astrocytomas showing loss of nuclear ATRX were present in the donors. The samples were drawn from NOA16, a multicentre, single-arm, open-label phase I trial in Germany that tested a mutant IDH1 peptide vaccine in humans for the first time. The DNeasy Blood and Tissue Kit was used to extract genomic DNA from EDTA blood for TCRB sequencing. These data are taken from a study of a mutant IDH1 vaccine in newly diagnosed glioma (dated by TCRdb to about 2021). For context, the study as a whole: Eight vaccinations were administered to patients in weeks 1, 3, 5, 7, 11, 15, 19 and 23, corresponding to visits V03 through V10. Vaccination began 4-6 weeks after radiotherapy alone, or alongside temozolomide cycles in the chemotherapy-containing groups. Of the 25 to 40 patients who were treated, about 60% were male and around 40% were female, and the mean age was approximately 40 years. Before enrollment, most patients had been given radiochemotherapy with temozolomide as standard therapy, while the rest had received either radiotherapy alone or temozolomide alone. Peripheral blood was collected at six visits: V03 (baseline), V05, V07, V10, V12 and V13. For exploratory analyses, 25 to 30 treated patients had longitudinal TCRB deep sequencing done wherever samples were available.

General conclusions and limits of the study: Pseudoprogression appeared unrelated to alterations in the top peripheral T cell clonotypes detected by TCRB sequencing. Vaccine-induced immune responses across multiple MHC alleles were detected in approximately 94% of patients. PBMC samples for TCRB deep sequencing were selected based on availability. The authors stated that sample limitations prevented analyses of patient blood samples from being reproduced.

The CDR3 spans 11 residues, from the cysteine through the phenylalanine. Kept here is only the CDR3 DNA, which spans 33 bases and is read in frame from base 1. In the germline V gene, CDR1 corresponds to MNHNS and CDR2 to SASEGT. V loses 6 bases, J loses 7 bases, and the germline ends lie 7 bases apart. Libraries were built with the immunoSEQ multiplex PCR assay. Rearranged TCR beta chain sequences were amplified with the hsTCRB Kit following the manufacturer's protocol. TCRB libraries were sequenced on an Illumina MiSeq. The source study handled its data this way. The proprietary platform of the kit vendor was used for demultiplexing, trimming and gene mapping. Drawn from immuneACCESS, this table holds only the in-frame rearrangements with V and J called that TCRdb kept. Clones are partly lost; checked studies trace under half to an unresolved V gene and leave the rest unexplained. That table gives V, J and clone size, and the DNA gave D and trimming. The sample table holds about 43,000 clones, of which approximately 84% were seen once. The ten largest clones add up to less than 3% of the sample.

The sequence was obtained from a woman between 18 and 30 years old with glioma. Some clones in this sample may be carry-over from other donors' samples. Here the sequenced sample was PBMCs, taken from a glioma patient whose treatment included an IDH1 peptide vaccine. In this chain, TRBV6-1 is recombined with TRBJ2-1, with no confidently assigned D gene. The bases read TGTGCCAGCAGATCTCTTAATGAGCAGTTCTTC. Its protein is CASRSLNEQFF.